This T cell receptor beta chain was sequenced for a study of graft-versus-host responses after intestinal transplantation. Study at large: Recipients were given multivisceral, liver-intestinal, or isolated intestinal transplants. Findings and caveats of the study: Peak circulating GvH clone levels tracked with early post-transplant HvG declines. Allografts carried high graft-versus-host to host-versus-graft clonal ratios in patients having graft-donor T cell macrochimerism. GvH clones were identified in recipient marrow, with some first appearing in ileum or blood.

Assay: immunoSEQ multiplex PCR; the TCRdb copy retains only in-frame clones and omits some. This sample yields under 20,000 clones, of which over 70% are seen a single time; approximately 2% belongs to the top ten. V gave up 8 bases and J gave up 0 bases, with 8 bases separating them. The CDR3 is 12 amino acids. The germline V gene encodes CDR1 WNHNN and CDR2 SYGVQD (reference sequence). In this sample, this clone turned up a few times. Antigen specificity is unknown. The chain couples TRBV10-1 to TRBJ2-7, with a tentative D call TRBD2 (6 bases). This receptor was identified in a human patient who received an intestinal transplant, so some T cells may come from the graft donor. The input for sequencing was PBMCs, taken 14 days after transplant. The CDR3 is CASGTSSYEQYF. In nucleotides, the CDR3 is TGCGCCAGCGGGACTTCCTCCTACGAGCAGTACTTC.